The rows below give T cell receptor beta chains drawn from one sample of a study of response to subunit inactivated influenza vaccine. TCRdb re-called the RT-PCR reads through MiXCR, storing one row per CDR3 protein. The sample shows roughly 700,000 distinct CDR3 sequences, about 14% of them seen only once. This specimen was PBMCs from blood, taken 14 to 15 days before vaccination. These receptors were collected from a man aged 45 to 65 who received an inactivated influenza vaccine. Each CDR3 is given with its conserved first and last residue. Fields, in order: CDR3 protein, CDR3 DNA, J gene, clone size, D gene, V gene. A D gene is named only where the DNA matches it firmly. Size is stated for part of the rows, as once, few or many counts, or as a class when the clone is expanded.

CDR3 protein: CASSRGTSGNLEQFF; CDR3 DNA: TGTGCCAGCAGCCGCGGGACTAGCGGGAATTTAGAGCAGTTCTTC; J gene: TRBJ2-1; clone size: few; D gene: TRBD2; V gene: TRBV7-2
CDR3 protein: CASSQAAGGTGELFF; CDR3 DNA: TGTGCCAGCAGCCAAGCAGCAGGGGGCACCGGGGAGCTGTTTTTT; J gene: TRBJ2-2; clone size: .; D gene: TRBD1; V gene: TRBV4-2
CDR3 protein: CASSYRIVDQPQHF; CDR3 DNA: TGTGCCAGCAGTTACAGGATTGTGGACCAGCCCCAGCATTTT; J gene: TRBJ1-5; clone size: .; D gene: .; V gene: TRBV6-2/TRBV6-3
CDR3 protein: CSVEASGGRTQYF; CDR3 DNA: TGCAGCGTTGAAGCTAGCGGGGGACGGACCCAGTACTTC; J gene: TRBJ2-5; clone size: .; D gene: TRBD2; V gene: TRBV29-1
CDR3 protein: CASSLAAGGTNYGYTF; CDR3 DNA: TGTGCCAGCAGCTTAGCAGCTGGAGGTACTAACTATGGCTACACCTTC; J gene: TRBJ1-2; clone size: .; D gene: .; V gene: TRBV7-9
CDR3 protein: CASSSKEAGSNSPLHF; CDR3 DNA: TGTGCCAGCAGCTCGAAGGAGGCAGGGTCTAATTCACCCCTCCACTTT; J gene: TRBJ1-6; clone size: many; D gene: .; V gene: TRBV7-8
CDR3 protein: CASSEQGGTYNEQFF; CDR3 DNA: TGTGCCAGCTCGGAACAGGGAGGTACCTACAATGAGCAGTTCTTC; J gene: TRBJ2-1; clone size: .; D gene: .; V gene: TRBV18
CDR3 protein: CASSYPGSLGDEQFF; CDR3 DNA: TGTGCCAGCAGTTACCCAGGGTCGCTGGGCGATGAGCAGTTCTTC; J gene: TRBJ2-1; clone size: .; D gene: .; V gene: TRBV6-2/TRBV6-3
CDR3 protein: CASTSSGSDTQYF; CDR3 DNA: TGTGCCAGCACCTCCTCCGGATCAGATACGCAGTATTTT; J gene: TRBJ2-3; clone size: few; D gene: .; V gene: TRBV6-1
CDR3 protein: CAIRDPGHNQPQHF; CDR3 DNA: TGTGCCATCAGGGATCCGGGACACAATCAGCCCCAGCATTTT; J gene: TRBJ1-5; clone size: few; D gene: .; V gene: TRBV10-3
CDR3 protein: CASSQRTSGGPISSYEQYF; CDR3 DNA: TGCGCCAGCAGCCAAAGGACTAGCGGGGGGCCCATAAGCTCCTACGAGCAGTACTTC; J gene: TRBJ2-7; clone size: few; D gene: TRBD2; V gene: TRBV4-1
CDR3 protein: CSVVSEILGTQYF; CDR3 DNA: TGCAGCGTTGTTTCTGAAATTCTTGGGACCCAGTACTTC; J gene: TRBJ2-5; clone size: few; D gene: .; V gene: TRBV29-1
CDR3 protein: CASRVQYNSPLHF; CDR3 DNA: TGTGCCAGCAGGGTACAGTATAATTCACCCCTCCACTTT; J gene: TRBJ1-6; clone size: .; D gene: .; V gene: TRBV6-1
CDR3 protein: CAISEGETQYF; CDR3 DNA: TGTGCCATCAGTGAGGGGGAGACCCAGTACTTC; J gene: TRBJ2-5; clone size: many; D gene: .; V gene: TRBV10-3
CDR3 protein: CSVEARLAAYNEQFF; CDR3 DNA: TGCAGCGTTGAGGCAAGACTAGCGGCTTACAATGAGCAGTTCTTC; J gene: TRBJ2-1; clone size: few; D gene: TRBD2; V gene: TRBV29-1
CDR3 protein: CASSLSQGAANYEQYF; CDR3 DNA: TGTGCCAGCAGCTTATCACAGGGGGCTGCTAACTACGAGCAGTACTTC; J gene: TRBJ2-7; clone size: .; D gene: TRBD1; V gene: TRBV7-9
CDR3 protein: CSAGTGEGYIQYF; CDR3 DNA: TGCAGCGCAGGGACAGGGGAGGGGTACATTCAGTACTTC; J gene: TRBJ2-4; clone size: many; D gene: TRBD1; V gene: TRBV29-1
CDR3 protein: CSATGTSGFSYNEQFF; CDR3 DNA: TGCAGTGCTACCGGGACTAGCGGATTCTCCTACAATGAGCAGTTCTTC; J gene: TRBJ2-1; clone size: .; D gene: TRBD2; V gene: TRBV20-1
CDR3 protein: CASSQDWATSGSTPQYF; CDR3 DNA: TGCGCCAGCAGCCAAGATTGGGCGACTAGCGGGAGTACGCCCCAGTACTTC; J gene: TRBJ2-5; clone size: .; D gene: TRBD2; V gene: TRBV4-3
CDR3 protein: CASSFRGGAVETQYF; CDR3 DNA: TGTGCCAGCAGCTTTAGAGGGGGGGCCGTGGAGACCCAGTACTTC; J gene: TRBJ2-5; clone size: .; D gene: .; V gene: TRBV7-2
CDR3 protein: CAISETSYEQYF; CDR3 DNA: TGTGCCATCAGTGAGACATCCTACGAGCAGTACTTC; J gene: TRBJ2-7; clone size: many; D gene: .; V gene: TRBV10-3
CDR3 protein: CASSPPGQTPQNIQYF; CDR3 DNA: TGTGCCAGCTCACCACCGGGACAGACTCCTCAAAACATTCAGTACTTC; J gene: TRBJ2-4; clone size: .; D gene: TRBD1; V gene: TRBV18
CDR3 protein: CAWIPQGSGGGYTF; CDR3 DNA: TGTGCCTGGATCCCTCAGGGGTCTGGTGGTGGCTACACCTTC; J gene: TRBJ1-2; clone size: few; D gene: .; V gene: TRBV30
CDR3 protein: CASSDRRAGGFSYNSPLHF; CDR3 DNA: TGTGCCAGCAGTGATCGGAGGGCAGGGGGTTTCTCCTATAATTCACCCCTCCACTTT; J gene: TRBJ1-6; clone size: few; D gene: TRBD1; V gene: TRBV6-4
CDR3 protein: CASSLDSRGTEAFF; CDR3 DNA: TGCGCCAGCAGCTTGGACAGCCGGGGGACTGAAGCTTTCTTT; J gene: TRBJ1-1; clone size: many; D gene: .; V gene: TRBV5-1
CDR3 protein: CASSLAADEQYF; CDR3 DNA: TGTGCCAGCAGCTTAGCGGCCGACGAGCAGTACTTC; J gene: TRBJ2-7; clone size: .; D gene: .; V gene: TRBV11-1
CDR3 protein: CASRGADGIYNEQFF; CDR3 DNA: TGTGCCAGCAGGGGGGCAGACGGTATCTACAATGAGCAGTTCTTC; J gene: TRBJ2-1; clone size: many; D gene: .; V gene: TRBV12-3/TRBV12-4
CDR3 protein: CASSVELRGGRNTGELFF; CDR3 DNA: TGTGCCAGCAGCGTAGAGTTGCGGGGGGGCCGTAACACCGGGGAGCTGTTTTTT; J gene: TRBJ2-2; clone size: .; D gene: TRBD2; V gene: TRBV9
CDR3 protein: CSARDTGTQGSGIQYF; CDR3 DNA: TGCAGTGCTAGAGATACCGGGACCCAAGGGAGTGGCATTCAGTACTTC; J gene: TRBJ2-4; clone size: few; D gene: .; V gene: TRBV20-1
CDR3 protein: CASTPTGTSGIYNEQFF; CDR3 DNA: TGTGCCAGCACCCCGACGGGGACTAGCGGGATCTACAATGAGCAGTTCTTC; J gene: TRBJ2-1; clone size: few; D gene: TRBD2; V gene: TRBV9
CDR3 protein: CSAKRGTDTQYF; CDR3 DNA: TGCAGTGCTAAAAGGGGCACAGATACGCAGTATTTT; J gene: TRBJ2-3; clone size: many; D gene: .; V gene: TRBV20-1
CDR3 protein: CSSGVGRGDTQYF; CDR3 DNA: TGCAGCTCCGGGGTGGGCAGGGGTGATACGCAGTATTTT; J gene: TRBJ2-3; clone size: .; D gene: .; V gene: TRBV29-1
CDR3 protein: CSAFQGGGGNQPQHF; CDR3 DNA: TGCAGTGCTTTCCAGGGGGGCGGGGGCAATCAGCCCCAGCATTTT; J gene: TRBJ1-5; clone size: few; D gene: TRBD1; V gene: TRBV20-1
CDR3 protein: CASSSRLNLAGGPVNEQFF; CDR3 DNA: TGTGCCAGCAGTTCTCGATTGAACTTAGCGGGAGGGCCGGTTAATGAGCAGTTCTTC; J gene: TRBJ2-1; clone size: many; D gene: TRBD2; V gene: TRBV6-5
CDR3 protein: CSVEDIGDGRDTGELFF; CDR3 DNA: TGCAGCGTTGAAGATATTGGTGATGGGCGGGACACCGGGGAGCTGTTTTTT; J gene: TRBJ2-2; clone size: .; D gene: .; V gene: TRBV29-1